The rows below give T cell receptor beta chains drawn from one sample of a study of spatial heterogeneity in lung cancer. TCRdb re-analysed the 5' RACE reads in MiXCR, keeping a single row per CDR3 protein. This table holds 40,000 to 45,000 distinct CDR3 sequences, 22% found once. The sequencing here drew on PBMCs, taken at follow-up. Receptor source: a female donor with early-stage non-small cell lung cancer. Each CDR3 is given with its conserved first and last residue.

v_gene	j_gene	CDR3aa
TRBV3-1	TRBJ1-6	CASRRTTSSPLHF
TRBV7-3	TRBJ1-1	CASSLMQRTEAFF
TRBV20-1	TRBJ2-5	CSARGRGGETQYF
TRBV5-6	TRBJ1-1	CASSLLQGAGEAFF
TRBV6-2/TRBV6-3	TRBJ2-3	CASSDHLSGSTDTQYF
TRBV2	TRBJ2-1	CASSGGYSSSYNEQFF
TRBV5-5	TRBJ2-3	CASNLLAGGTDTQYF
TRBV29-1	TRBJ1-1	CSSQTVKNTEAFF
TRBV4-2	TRBJ1-1	CASSQDRGAVMNTEAFF
TRBV5-1	TRBJ2-3	CASGSGSTDTQYF
TRBV10-3	TRBJ1-3	CAIRGNTIYF
TRBV9	TRBJ2-1	CASSERTGANNEQFF
TRBV9	TRBJ2-6	CASSVNGRTGANVLTF
TRBV4-2	TRBJ1-5	CASSQTGAYSNQPQHF